This entry features one T cell receptor (beta chain) sequence. No antigen is known for it. Germline V gene lookup returns CDR1 MNHEY and CDR2 SMNVEV (reference sequence). The CDR3 is 17 residues long. V was trimmed by 1 base and J by 3 bases, leaving 18 bases between them. This entry comes from a study of OX40 agonist ivuxolimab in advanced cancers. Overall study: Hepatocellular carcinoma, melanoma, renal cell or head and neck cancer occurred in dose-escalation patients.

Findings and caveats of the study: Compared with others, partial responders at 0.1-3.0 mg/kg displayed clonal expansion among the lowest.

The method was immunoSEQ multiplex PCR; TCRdb's version includes in-frame clones alone and lacks a portion of them. Of 55,000 to 85,000 clones in the sample, 65% to 90% were seen once. The sequence was collected from an adult with an advanced solid tumor such as melanoma, head and neck, liver or kidney cancer. The gene calls are TRBV27 and TRBJ1-2; D gene ambiguous. This specimen was CD4+ or CD8+ T cells sorted from blood, taken in a trial of the OX40 agonist ivuxolimab. The CDR3 here is CASSLWGTVGDYYGYTF. DNA of the CDR3: TGTGCCAGCAGTTTATGGGGAACAGTAGGAGACTACTATGGCTACACCTTC.